Below are 10 T cell receptor beta chains sequenced from a single sample in a study of CXCR3-negative and CXCR3-positive naive CD8 T cells. Preparation of TRB cDNA libraries relied on 5' RACE carrying UMI labels. TCRdb re-analyzed the 5' RACE reads; it lists each CDR3 protein once, without DNA. Seen in this sample are 100,000 to 150,000 distinct CDR3 sequences; the ten most common clones hold approximately 0.29%. Sequences were obtained from naive CXCR3- CD8+ T cells from blood. The subset is: CD45RO-CCR7+CD27+CD95- naive CD8+ T cells lacking CXCR3 (TNR3-). The source is a human donor in good health. Some clones in this sample may be carry-over from other donors' samples.

The rearrangement links TRBV27 to TRBJ2-1; TCRdb picks TRBD1, but there is no DNA to check that call. Germline V CDR1 and CDR2: MNHEY, SMNVEV (reference sequence). The CDR3 is 13 amino acids. CDR3 region: CASTGQGYNEQFF.

The chain recombines TRBV12-3 or TRBV12-4 with TRBJ2-1. The CDR3 has 14 residues. CDR3: CASSLLGADNEQFF.

V is TRBV4-3 and J is TRBJ2-7; there is no DNA to check the TCRdb D call of TRBD2. The CDR3 is 15 residues long. Germline CDR1 reads LGHNA; CDR2 reads YSLEER. The CDR3 reads CASSQGGRGQYEQYF.

The chain links TRBV7-2 to TRBJ2-1; TCRdb indicates TRBD2, and absent DNA this call remains unverified. Per germline, CDR1 SGHTA and CDR2 FQGNSA. CDR3 length: 16 amino acids. The CDR3 reads CASAQGLAGGFREQFF.

This chain uses TRBV7-9 with TRBJ1-1. CDR3 length: 15 residues. The germline V gene encodes CDR1 SEHNR and CDR2 FQNEAQ (reference sequence). CDR3 loop: CASSRLGPMNTEAFF.

V and J are TRBV29-1 and TRBJ1-1. In germline, CDR1 is SQVTM, CDR2 ANQGSEA. The CDR3 contains 11 residues. CDR3 residues: CSVDRGKEAFF. Supplemented by reference TRBV29-1 and TRBJ1-1, the full variable domain reads SAVISQKPSRDICQRGTSLTIQCQVDSQVTMMFWYRQQPGQSLTLIATANQGSEATYESGFVIDKFPISRPNLTFSTLTVSNMSPEDSSIYLCSVDRGKEAFFGQGTRLTVV.

The CDR3: CASNLMGVEDEQYF. This chain connects TRBV12-3 or TRBV12-4 to TRBJ2-7; TCRdb indicates TRBD1, and absent DNA this call remains unverified. The CDR3 consists of 14 residues.

The J gene is TRBJ2-2, the V gene TRBV7-6; TCRdb returns TRBD1, unconfirmable since there is no DNA. Looked up from germline, CDR1 is SGHVS and CDR2 is FNYEAQ. The CDR3 spans 17 residues. The CDR3 reads CASSTWDLEAPAGELFF.

The chain joins TRBV12-3 or TRBV12-4 to TRBJ2-7. The CDR3 is 13 amino acids. CDR3 in amino acids: CASSDGGPYEQYF.

The CDR3 here is CASSVDGDTGELFF. This chain links TRBV9 with TRBJ2-2. Germline CDR1 SGDLS, CDR2 YYNGEE. CDR3 size: 14 residues.